A selection of T cell receptor beta chains follows, all from one sample in a study of CD8 T cells in Susac syndrome. TCRdb re-called the immunoSEQ multiplex PCR reads with MiXCR, one entry per CDR3 protein. Among 120,000 to 150,000 distinct CDR3 sequences, approximately 94% were seen once, and the ten largest hold 0.075% to 0.1%. The sample taken for sequencing was CD4+ T cells from PBMCs. Receptors originate from a human donor in good health. CDR3s include the opening cysteine and the closing phenylalanine or tryptophan. A D gene is named only where the DNA matches it firmly. Size tells how often a clone was seen (once, few, many) or the class of an expanded clone, and some rows leave it out.

J gene: TRBJ2-6; V gene: TRBV20-1; clone size: .; D gene: TRBD2; CDR3 length: 17; CDR3 protein: CSAAPGLAGTGANVLTF; CDR3 DNA: TGCAGTGCCGCGCCGGGACTAGCGGGGACCGGGGCCAACGTCCTGACTTTC
J gene: TRBJ2-1; V gene: TRBV12-3/TRBV12-4; clone size: .; D gene: TRBD2; CDR3 length: 15; CDR3 protein: CASGPASGDYNEQFF; CDR3 DNA: TGTGCCAGCGGTCCCGCTAGCGGGGATTACAATGAGCAGTTCTTC
J gene: TRBJ2-3; V gene: TRBV28; clone size: .; D gene: .; CDR3 length: 12; CDR3 protein: CAIMGVRDTQYF; CDR3 DNA: TGTGCCATTATGGGGGTCCGAGATACGCAGTATTTT
J gene: TRBJ2-5; V gene: TRBV4-1; clone size: .; D gene: .; CDR3 length: 14; CDR3 protein: CASSQASAQETQYF; CDR3 DNA: TGCGCCAGCAGCCAAGCATCGGCTCAAGAGACCCAGTACTTC
J gene: TRBJ2-7; V gene: TRBV13; clone size: .; D gene: .; CDR3 length: 15; CDR3 protein: CASSLRRDPSYEQYF; CDR3 DNA: TGTGCCAGCAGCTTAAGACGCGACCCAAGCTACGAGCAGTACTTC
J gene: TRBJ2-3; V gene: TRBV6-6; clone size: .; D gene: TRBD1; CDR3 length: 15; CDR3 protein: CASSSPGQGADTQYF; CDR3 DNA: TGTGCCAGCAGTTCACCGGGACAGGGAGCAGATACGCAGTATTTT
J gene: TRBJ1-4; V gene: TRBV6-6; clone size: .; D gene: TRBD1; CDR3 length: 14; CDR3 protein: CASRPTGGREKLFF; CDR3 DNA: TGTGCCAGCAGGCCGACAGGGGGAAGGGAAAAACTGTTTTTT
J gene: TRBJ1-2; V gene: TRBV29-1; clone size: .; D gene: .; CDR3 length: 12; CDR3 protein: CSVDLQVDGYTF; CDR3 DNA: TGCAGCGTGGACTTACAGGTGGATGGCTACACCTTC
J gene: TRBJ2-3; V gene: TRBV28; clone size: .; D gene: TRBD2; CDR3 length: 17; CDR3 protein: CASSSPGTSGSTDTQYF; CDR3 DNA: TGTGCCAGCAGCTCACCCGGGACTAGCGGTAGCACAGATACGCAGTATTTT
J gene: TRBJ2-3; V gene: TRBV25-1; clone size: .; D gene: .; CDR3 length: 13; CDR3 protein: CASSKAGADTQYF; CDR3 DNA: TGTGCCAGCAGTAAGGCAGGAGCAGATACGCAGTATTTT
J gene: TRBJ1-2; V gene: TRBV29-1; clone size: .; D gene: TRBD1; CDR3 length: 15; CDR3 protein: CSVEDPGTGSYGYTF; CDR3 DNA: TGCAGCGTTGAAGACCCCGGGACAGGGTCCTATGGCTACACCTTC
J gene: TRBJ2-7; V gene: TRBV30; clone size: .; D gene: .; CDR3 length: 13; CDR3 protein: CAWSLGRSYEQYF; CDR3 DNA: TGTGCCTGGAGTCTGGGGCGATCCTACGAGCAGTACTTC
J gene: TRBJ2-7; V gene: TRBV20-1; clone size: .; D gene: .; CDR3 length: 15; CDR3 protein: CSASALGTRVYEQYF; CDR3 DNA: TGCAGTGCTAGCGCTCTTGGGACACGGGTTTACGAGCAGTACTTC
J gene: TRBJ2-3; V gene: TRBV2; clone size: .; D gene: TRBD1; CDR3 length: 13; CDR3 protein: CASSRQGPDTQYF; CDR3 DNA: TGTGCCAGCAGTCGACAGGGCCCAGATACGCAGTATTTT
J gene: TRBJ2-7; V gene: TRBV6-1; clone size: .; D gene: TRBD2; CDR3 length: 13; CDR3 protein: CASIHSGSGEQYF; CDR3 DNA: TGTGCCAGCATTCATAGCGGGAGCGGCGAGCAGTACTTC
J gene: TRBJ2-3; V gene: TRBV20-1; clone size: once; D gene: .; CDR3 length: 12; CDR3 protein: CSARVVGDTQYF; CDR3 DNA: TGCAGTGCTAGAGTGGTGGGAGATACGCAGTATTTT
J gene: TRBJ1-4; V gene: TRBV2; clone size: .; D gene: .; CDR3 length: 14; CDR3 protein: CASYIEITNEKLFF; CDR3 DNA: TGTGCCAGCTATATTGAGATAACTAATGAAAAACTGTTTTTT
J gene: TRBJ2-2; V gene: TRBV5-4; clone size: once; D gene: .; CDR3 length: 15; CDR3 protein: CASRETGKYTGELFF; CDR3 DNA: TGTGCCAGCAGAGAAACAGGGAAGTACACCGGGGAGCTGTTTTTT
J gene: TRBJ1-2; V gene: TRBV2; clone size: .; D gene: .; CDR3 length: 13; CDR3 protein: CASSEGMGDGYTF; CDR3 DNA: TGTGCCAGCAGTGAAGGGATGGGGGATGGCTACACCTTC
J gene: TRBJ2-5; V gene: TRBV10-2; clone size: .; D gene: .; CDR3 length: 14; CDR3 protein: CASSEASRQETQYF; CDR3 DNA: TGCGCCAGCAGTGAAGCCAGCAGACAAGAGACCCAGTACTTC
J gene: TRBJ2-1; V gene: TRBV5-1; clone size: .; D gene: .; CDR3 length: 11; CDR3 protein: CASSAINEQFF; CDR3 DNA: TGCGCCAGCAGTGCCATCAATGAGCAGTTCTTC
J gene: TRBJ1-2; V gene: TRBV18; clone size: few; D gene: .; CDR3 length: 12; CDR3 protein: CASSLRDYGYTF; CDR3 DNA: TGTGCCAGCTCACTGCGGGACTATGGCTACACCTTC
J gene: TRBJ2-5; V gene: TRBV5-1; clone size: .; D gene: .; CDR3 length: 14; CDR3 protein: CASSFGQGQETQYF; CDR3 DNA: TGCGCCAGCAGCTTTGGGCAGGGCCAAGAGACCCAGTACTTC
J gene: TRBJ1-2; V gene: TRBV27; clone size: .; D gene: .; CDR3 length: 11; CDR3 protein: CASKRGGGYTF; CDR3 DNA: TGTGCCAGCAAGCGCGGGGGTGGCTACACCTTC